What follows are 5 T cell receptor beta chains derived from one specimen sequenced in a study of T cells in Graves' hyperthyroidism and ophthalmopathy. TCR beta CDR3 sequences were amplified from RNA transcripts. HTBI primers were used for first-round RT-PCR of the TCR CDR3. TCRdb re-called the multiplex PCR reads through MiXCR, storing one row per CDR3 protein. Among fewer than 600,000 distinct CDR3 sequences listed, 14% were seen once. The sample taken for sequencing was blood. Receptors were obtained from a woman aged 18-29 years with Graves' hyperthyroidism.

V usage is TRBV18 and J usage is TRBJ2-6; TRBD1 agrees at 7 bases. Per germline, CDR1 KGHSH and CDR2 LQKENI. The CDR3 is 19 residues long. J gave up 3 bases and V 5 bases, and 16 bases lay outside the gene matches. CDR3 amino acids: CASSETYRGTVFGANVLTF. The DNA for the CDR3 is TGTGCCAGCTCAGAGACCTACAGGGGAACAGTATTTGGGGCCAACGTCCTGACTTTC.

This clonotype was detected many times. The chain recombines TRBV12-3 or TRBV12-4 with TRBJ2-3, with D perhaps matching TRBD1 (6 bases). This CDR3 contains 14 residues. Trimming stripped 6 bases from V and 8 bases from J, with 18 bases between. The CDR3: CASSKDSLVGTQYF. The CDR3, as DNA: TGTGCCAGCAGCAAGGACAGCCTTGTTGGTACGCAGTATTTT.

This clonotype appeared a few times. CDR3 in amino acids: CASSQDSRIQPQHF. CDR3 DNA: TGTGCCAGCAGCCAGGACAGTCGAATTCAGCCCCAGCATTTT. The chain uses TRBV7-9 and TRBJ1-5, with D perhaps matching TRBD1 (6 bases). V lost 5 bases and J lost 6, with 14 bases in between. Germline values: CDR1 SEHNR, CDR2 FQNEAQ (reference sequence). The CDR3 spans 14 residues.

About this clonotype: This may be a read error, as it is one base from a much larger clone. The chain couples TRBV27 to TRBJ2-1; TRBD2 matches at 7 bases. The CDR3 is made up of 15 amino acids. The germline gives CDR1 MNHEY, CDR2 SMNVEV (reference sequence). CDR3 loop: CASTMGGVTYSEQFF. The CDR3, as DNA: TGTGCCAGCACCATGGGGGGGGTTACCTACAGTGAGCAGTTCTTC.

In this sample, this clonotype turned up a few times. The V and J genes are TRBV9 and TRBJ2-6; D gene ambiguous. CDR3 length equals 13 residues. The V end lost 0 bases, the J end lost 3 bases, and 1 base lay between the germline ends. Germline loops: CDR1 SGDLS, CDR2 YYNGEE. CDR3 loop: CASSVGGANVLTF. CDR3 coding DNA: TGTGCCAGCAGCGTAGGTGGGGCCAACGTCCTGACTTTC.